Shown below are 17 T cell receptor beta chains from a single sample sequenced in a study of Ad26.COV2.S vaccination and SARS-CoV-2 variants. Generated by immunoSEQ multiplex PCR, the TCRdb table keeps only in-frame clones and is missing some. The table records 400,000 to 450,000 clones, around 93% of them present only once. Treatment meaning: roughly 19 received Ad26.COV2.S at low or high dose, single or two shots; a few received placebo; per-sample allocation not given. Day 63 after the first injection of vaccine or placebo was the sampling time. Sequences were derived from peripheral blood, sampled in a trial of Ad26.COV2.S vaccine versus placebo. Receptors were obtained from a person aged 18 to 65 who received the Ad26.COV2.S COVID-19 vaccine or a placebo.

This chain uses TRBV7-2 with TRBJ2-3; D might be TRBD2 (5 bases). Trimming stripped 5 bases from V and 0 bases from J, with 24 bases between. This CDR3 is 19 amino acids long. From germline, CDR1 is SGHTA and CDR2 FQGNSA. The CDR3 nucleotides are TGTGCCAGCAGCCCACGGGGTGGGTGGCGTACCGCAAGCACAGATACGCAGTATTTT. This translates into CASSPRGGWRTASTDTQYF. Based on the CDR3 plus reference TRBV7-2 and TRBJ2-3, the full variable domain is GAGVSQSPSNKVTEKGKDVELRCDPISGHTALYWYRQSLGQGLEFLIYFQGNSAPDKSGLPSDRFSAERTGGSVSTLTIQRTQQEDSAVYLCASSPRGGWRTASTDTQYFGPGTRLTVL.

DNA for the CDR3: TGTGCCAGCAGCCGGGACATAGGATTCACAGATACGCAGTATTTT. The encoded protein is CASSRDIGFTDTQYF. The gene calls are TRBV5-5 and TRBJ2-3; maybe TRBD1 (6 bases). From germline, CDR1 is SGHKS and CDR2 YYEKEE (reference sequence). This CDR3 has 15 residues. Trimming removed 4 bases at V and 2 bases at J, with 14 bases between.

J is TRBJ2-1 and V is TRBV7-2; D remains unclear. The V end lost 5 bases, the J end lost 0 bases, and 11 bases lay between the germline ends. Germline CDR1 reads SGHTA; CDR2 reads FQGNSA. This CDR3 contains 15 residues. DNA for the CDR3: TGTGCCAGCAGCCACCCGACTGGCTCCTACAATGAGCAGTTCTTC. This translates into CASSHPTGSYNEQFF.

The chain joins TRBV5-6 to TRBJ1-5; 9 bases align to TRBD1. Germline V CDR1 and CDR2: SGHDT, YYEEEE. This CDR3 region has 14 residues. J gave up 6 bases and V 2 bases, and 3 bases lay outside the gene matches. Here the CDR3 reads CASSFRDRVQPQHF. DNA for the CDR3: TGTGCCAGCAGCTTCCGGGACAGGGTTCAGCCCCAGCATTTT.

J is TRBJ1-1 and V is TRBV9; a possible D gene is TRBD1 (5 bases). From germline, CDR1 is SGDLS and CDR2 YYNGEE. The CDR3 runs to 14 residues. Trimming pared 4 bases from V and 1 base from J, leaving 11 bases between. Here the CDR3 reads CASSPFRGNTEAFF. In DNA, the CDR3 is TGTGCCAGCAGCCCATTTAGGGGGAACACTGAAGCTTTCTTT. The full variable domain, rest sourced from reference TRBV9 and TRBJ1-1, is DSGVTQTPKHLITATGQRVTLRCSPRSGDLSVYWYQQSLDQGLQFLIQYYNGEERAKGNILERFSAQQFPDLHSELNLSSLELGDSALYFCASSPFRGNTEAFFGQGTRLTVV.

This clone occurred once. This chain uses TRBV5-1 with TRBJ2-7; D is possibly TRBD2 (5 bases). Trimming pared 4 bases from V and 3 bases from J, leaving 5 bases between. Germline V CDR1 and CDR2: SGHRS, YFSETQ. The CDR3 contains 11 residues. The DNA for the CDR3 is TGCGCCAGCAGCGACTACTACGAGCAGTACTTC. This translates into CASSDYYEQYF.

The V call is TRBV3-1 (or the pseudogene TRBV3-2), the J call TRBJ2-3; a possible D gene is TRBD2 (5 bases). There are 16 residues in the CDR3. CDR1 and CDR2 from the germline V gene are LGHDT and YNNKEL (reference sequence). V shed 3 bases and J shed 2 bases, with 15 bases lying between them. The CDR3 loop reads CASSHSPRGFTDTQYF. The CDR3 DNA reads TGTGCCAGCAGCCATTCCCCCCGGGGATTCACAGATACGCAGTATTTT.

V usage is TRBV15 and J usage is TRBJ1-2, with TRBD1 matching 8 bases. CDR1 LNHNV and CDR2 YYDKDF come from the germline V gene (reference sequence). V shed 5 bases, J shed 0 bases, and the junction held 5 bases outside the gene matches. This CDR3 region has 15 residues. CDR3 amino acids: CATSAGTGANYGYTF. In DNA, the CDR3 is TGTGCCACCAGCGCGGGGACAGGAGCTAACTATGGCTACACCTTC.

The chain joins TRBV24-1 to TRBJ2-2; tentative D call: TRBD2 (5 bases). Looked up from germline, CDR1 is KGHDR and CDR2 is SFDVKD. The CDR3 consists of 15 residues. Deletions cut 0 bases from V and 5 bases from J, with 9 bases between. The CDR3 DNA follows: TGTGCCACCAGTGATTTGGGATCGGGGACCGGGGAGCTGTTTTTT. Protein product: CATSDLGSGTGELFF.

The chain has TRBV18 and TRBJ1-5; D not certain. CDR1 and CDR2 from the germline V gene are KGHSH and LQKENI. The CDR3 sequence is 14 residues long. V was trimmed by 1 base and J by 3 bases, leaving 7 bases between them. CDR3 coding DNA: TGTGCCAGCTCACCACTACGGGACAATCAGCCCCAGCATTTT. It encodes CASSPLRDNQPQHF.

This rearrangement joins TRBV24-1 to TRBJ2-3; 9 nucleotides align to TRBD1. This CDR3 comprises 15 residues. Trimming cost V 5 bases and J 6 bases; bases outside gene matches: 8. Germline values: CDR1 KGHDR, CDR2 SFDVKD. The CDR3 coding sequence is TGTGCCACCAGTGGCGCGGGACAGGGATTTGATACGCAGTATTTT. Its protein is CATSGAGQGFDTQYF.

The rearrangement links TRBV11-2 to TRBJ2-5; a weak D match, TRBD2 (5 bases). Germline V gene sequence: CDR1 SGHAT, CDR2 FQNNGV. The V end lost 7 bases, the J end lost 5 bases, and 11 bases lay between the germline ends. The length of the CDR3 is 12 residues. The CDR3 reads CASTKRGETQYF. In DNA, the CDR3 is TGTGCCAGCACAAAGCGAGGGGAGACCCAGTACTTC.

The V and J genes are TRBV7-6 and TRBJ1-1, with D perhaps TRBD1 (5 bases). V was trimmed by 3 bases and J by 8 bases, leaving 19 bases between them. From germline, CDR1 is SGHVS and CDR2 FNYEAQ. The CDR3 sequence is 15 residues long. The CDR3 bases are TGTGCCAGCAGCTTGTCGACAGCACCGTCATCGGAAGCTTTCTTT. Amino acid sequence: CASSLSTAPSSEAFF.

This clone was observed a single time. Other DNA sequences in this specimen translate into the identical CDR3. The J gene is TRBJ2-1, the V gene TRBV3-1 (or the pseudogene TRBV3-2), with no clear D. The germline V gene encodes CDR1 LGHDT and CDR2 YNNKEL (reference sequence). Trimming removed 1 base from V and 5 bases from J, with 3 bases in between. This CDR3 has 12 residues. This chain's CDR3 is CASSQVNNEQFF. The DNA of the CDR3 is TGTGCCAGCAGCCAAGTTAACAATGAGCAGTTCTTC.

Regarding this clone: The same CDR3 is also encoded by other DNA sequences in this sample. This chain connects TRBV18 to TRBJ1-1; no clear D gene. The CDR3 loop spans 13 amino acids. Trimming removed 3 bases at V and 0 bases at J, with 5 bases between. Germline CDR1 and CDR2: KGHSH and LQKENI. The DNA of the CDR3 is TGTGCCAGCTCACCGGGGATGAACACTGAAGCTTTCTTT. This translates into CASSPGMNTEAFF.

The V and J genes are TRBV7-2 and TRBJ2-3; D is ambiguous. The CDR3 contains 14 residues. The germline V and J ends were trimmed by 2 bases and 4 bases, with 10 bases remaining between them. Germline-derived CDR1 and CDR2 are SGHTA and FQGNSA. The CDR3 loop is CASSLSRSPDTQYF. The CDR3 bases are TGTGCCAGCAGCTTATCCAGGTCTCCAGATACGCAGTATTTT.

The chain recombines TRBV19 with TRBJ1-5, with D tentatively TRBD1 (6 bases). This CDR3 is 15 amino acids long. V lost 3 bases to trimming and J lost 2 bases, with 11 bases between them. Looked up from germline, CDR1 is LNHDA and CDR2 is SQIVND (reference sequence). CDR3 sequence reads: CASSIRGGGNQPQHF. As DNA, the CDR3 is TGTGCCAGTAGTATCCGGGGGGGCGGCAATCAGCCCCAGCATTTT.